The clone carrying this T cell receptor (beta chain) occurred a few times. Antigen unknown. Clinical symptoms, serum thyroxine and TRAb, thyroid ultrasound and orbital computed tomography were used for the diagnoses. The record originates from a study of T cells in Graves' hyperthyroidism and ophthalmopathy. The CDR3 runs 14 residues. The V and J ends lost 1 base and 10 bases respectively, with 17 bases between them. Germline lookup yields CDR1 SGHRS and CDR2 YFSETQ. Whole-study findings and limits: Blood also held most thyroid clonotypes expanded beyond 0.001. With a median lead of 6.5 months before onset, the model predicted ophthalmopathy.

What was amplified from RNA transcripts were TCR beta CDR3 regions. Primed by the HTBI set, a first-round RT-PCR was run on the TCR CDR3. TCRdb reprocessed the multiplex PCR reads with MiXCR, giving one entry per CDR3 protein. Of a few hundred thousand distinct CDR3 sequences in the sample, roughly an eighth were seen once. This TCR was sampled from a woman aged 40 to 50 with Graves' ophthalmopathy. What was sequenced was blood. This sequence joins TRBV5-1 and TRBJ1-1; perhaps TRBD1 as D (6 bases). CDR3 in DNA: TGCGCCAGCAGCTTGCTCTCTGGGGGCTGGGGAGCTTTCTTT. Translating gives CASSLLSGGWGAFF.